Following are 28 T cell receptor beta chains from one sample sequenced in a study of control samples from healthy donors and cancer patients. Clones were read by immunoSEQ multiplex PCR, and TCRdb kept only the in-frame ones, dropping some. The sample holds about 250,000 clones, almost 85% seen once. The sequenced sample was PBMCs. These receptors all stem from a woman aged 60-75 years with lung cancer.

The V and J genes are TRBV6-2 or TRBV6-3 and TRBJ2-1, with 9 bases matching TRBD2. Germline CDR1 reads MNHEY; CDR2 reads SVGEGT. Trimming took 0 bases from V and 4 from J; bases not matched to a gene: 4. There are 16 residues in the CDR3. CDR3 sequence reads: CASSYSPRGGYNEQFF. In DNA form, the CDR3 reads TGTGCCAGCAGTTACTCTCCGCGGGGGGGTTACAATGAGCAGTTCTTC.

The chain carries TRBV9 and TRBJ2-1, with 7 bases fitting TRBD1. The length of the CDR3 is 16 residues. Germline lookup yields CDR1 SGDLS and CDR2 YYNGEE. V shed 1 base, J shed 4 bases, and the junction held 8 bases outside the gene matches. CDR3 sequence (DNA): TGTGCCAGCAGCGTAACCGGGACAGTGACTTACAATGAGCAGTTCTTC. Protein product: CASSVTGTVTYNEQFF.

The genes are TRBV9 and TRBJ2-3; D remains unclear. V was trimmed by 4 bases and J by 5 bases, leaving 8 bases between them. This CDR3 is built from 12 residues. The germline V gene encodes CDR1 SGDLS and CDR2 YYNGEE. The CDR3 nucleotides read TGTGCCAGCAGCAGCATAGTAGATACGCAGTATTTT. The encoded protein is CASSSIVDTQYF.

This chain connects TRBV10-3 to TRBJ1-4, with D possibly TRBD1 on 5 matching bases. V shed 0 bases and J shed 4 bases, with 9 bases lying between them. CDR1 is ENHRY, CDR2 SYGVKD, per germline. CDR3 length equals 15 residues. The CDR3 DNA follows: TGTGCCATCAGTGAGTCGGGACGGCTTAATGAAAAACTGTTTTTT. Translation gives CAISESGRLNEKLFF.

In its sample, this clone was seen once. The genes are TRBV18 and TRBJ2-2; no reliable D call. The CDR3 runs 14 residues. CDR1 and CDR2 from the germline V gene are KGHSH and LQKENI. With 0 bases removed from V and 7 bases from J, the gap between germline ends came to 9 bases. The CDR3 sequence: CASSPPWSGGELFF. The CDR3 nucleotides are TGTGCCAGCTCACCACCTTGGAGTGGCGGGGAGCTGTTTTTT.

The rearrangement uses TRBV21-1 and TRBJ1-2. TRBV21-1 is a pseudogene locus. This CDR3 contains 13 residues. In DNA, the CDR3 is TGTGCCAGCAGCAAGGTAAGTCCCTATGGCTACACCTTC. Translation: CASSKVSPYGYTF.

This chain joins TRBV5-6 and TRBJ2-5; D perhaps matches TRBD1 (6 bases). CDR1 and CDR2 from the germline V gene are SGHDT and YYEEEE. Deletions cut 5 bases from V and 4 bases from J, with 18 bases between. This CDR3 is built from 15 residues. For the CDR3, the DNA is TGTGCCAGCAGTTCCCAGGGGAGCGGCGGAGAGACCCAGTACTTC. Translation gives CASSSQGSGGETQYF.

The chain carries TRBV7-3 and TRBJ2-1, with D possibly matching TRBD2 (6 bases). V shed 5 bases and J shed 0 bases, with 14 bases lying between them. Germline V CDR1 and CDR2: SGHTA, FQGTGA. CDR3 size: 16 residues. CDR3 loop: CASSHGGKNSYNEQFF. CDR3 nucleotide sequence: TGTGCCAGCAGCCATGGGGGGAAGAACTCCTACAATGAGCAGTTCTTC.

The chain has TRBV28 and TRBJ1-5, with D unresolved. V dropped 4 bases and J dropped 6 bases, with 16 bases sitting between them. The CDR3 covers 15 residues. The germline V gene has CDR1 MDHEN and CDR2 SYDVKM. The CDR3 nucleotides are TGTGCCAGCAGTTCCCCGGACCTGCGGGCTCAGCCCCAGCATTTT. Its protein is CASSSPDLRAQPQHF.

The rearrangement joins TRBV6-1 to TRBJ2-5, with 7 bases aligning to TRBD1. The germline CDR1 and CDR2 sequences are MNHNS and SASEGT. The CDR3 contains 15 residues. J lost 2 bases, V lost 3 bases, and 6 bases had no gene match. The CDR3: CASSDPQGKQETQYF. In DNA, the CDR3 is TGTGCCAGCAGTGACCCACAGGGGAAACAAGAGACCCAGTACTTC.

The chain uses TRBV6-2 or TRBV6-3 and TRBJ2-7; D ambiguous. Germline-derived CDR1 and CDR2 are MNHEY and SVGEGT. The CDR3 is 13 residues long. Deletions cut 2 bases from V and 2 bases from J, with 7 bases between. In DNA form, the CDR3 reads TGTGCCAGCAGTTACGCAAATACCTACGAGCAGTACTTC. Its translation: CASSYANTYEQYF.

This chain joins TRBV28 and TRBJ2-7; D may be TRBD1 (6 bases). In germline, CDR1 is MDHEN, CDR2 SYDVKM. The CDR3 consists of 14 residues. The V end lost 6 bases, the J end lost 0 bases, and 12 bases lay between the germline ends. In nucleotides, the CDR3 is TGTGCCAGCAGGAGGGACACCTCCTCCTACGAGCAGTACTTC. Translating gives CASRRDTSSYEQYF.

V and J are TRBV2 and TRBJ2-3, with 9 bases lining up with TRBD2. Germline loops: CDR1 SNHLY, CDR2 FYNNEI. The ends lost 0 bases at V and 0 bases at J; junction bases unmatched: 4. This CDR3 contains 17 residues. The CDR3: CASSEAGGGVSTDTQYF. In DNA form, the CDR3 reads TGTGCCAGCAGTGAAGCAGGCGGGGGGGTCAGCACAGATACGCAGTATTTT.

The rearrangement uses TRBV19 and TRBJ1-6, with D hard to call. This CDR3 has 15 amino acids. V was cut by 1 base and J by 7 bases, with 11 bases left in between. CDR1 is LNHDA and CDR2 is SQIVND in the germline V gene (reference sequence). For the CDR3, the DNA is TGTGCCAGTAGTATAGCTGGGCAGGCCAATTCACCCCTCCACTTT. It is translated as CASSIAGQANSPLHF.

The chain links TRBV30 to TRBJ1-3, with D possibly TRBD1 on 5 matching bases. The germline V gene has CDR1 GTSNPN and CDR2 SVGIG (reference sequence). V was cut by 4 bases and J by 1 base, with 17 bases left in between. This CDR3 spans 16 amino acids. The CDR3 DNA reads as TGTGCCTGGATATCGTCTGGGGCGCCTTCTGGAAACACCATATATTTT. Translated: CAWISSGAPSGNTIYF.

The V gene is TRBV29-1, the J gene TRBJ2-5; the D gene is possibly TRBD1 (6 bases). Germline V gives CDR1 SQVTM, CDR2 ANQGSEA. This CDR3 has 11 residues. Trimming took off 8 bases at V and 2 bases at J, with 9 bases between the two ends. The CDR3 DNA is TGCAGCACAGGACAGCAAGAGACCCAGTACTTC. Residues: CSTGQQETQYF.

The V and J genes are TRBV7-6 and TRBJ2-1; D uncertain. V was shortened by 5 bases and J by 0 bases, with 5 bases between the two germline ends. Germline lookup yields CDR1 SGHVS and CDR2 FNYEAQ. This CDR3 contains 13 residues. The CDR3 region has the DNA TGTGCCAGCAGCCTAAGCTCCTACAATGAGCAGTTCTTC. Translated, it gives CASSLSSYNEQFF.

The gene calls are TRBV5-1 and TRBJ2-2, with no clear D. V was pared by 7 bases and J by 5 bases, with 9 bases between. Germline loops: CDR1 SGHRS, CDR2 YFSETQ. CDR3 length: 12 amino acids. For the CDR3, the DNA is TGCGCCAGCGTGGACGGGACCGGGGAGCTGTTTTTT. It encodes CASVDGTGELFF.

The CDR3 is CASSRQGESNEAFF. The DNA for the CDR3 is TGCGCCAGCAGTAGACAGGGGGAAAGTAATGAAGCTTTCTTT. This sequence joins TRBV10-1 and TRBJ1-1, with 9 bases that match TRBD1. The ends lost 5 bases at V and 7 bases at J; junction bases unmatched: 8. The CDR3 runs to 14 residues. Germline V CDR1 and CDR2: WNHNN, SYGVQD (reference sequence).

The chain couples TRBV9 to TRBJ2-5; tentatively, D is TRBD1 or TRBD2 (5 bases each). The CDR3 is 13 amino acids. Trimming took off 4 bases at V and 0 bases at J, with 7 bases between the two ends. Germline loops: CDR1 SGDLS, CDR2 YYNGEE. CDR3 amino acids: CASSLGDQETQYF. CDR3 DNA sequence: TGTGCCAGCAGCTTGGGGGACCAAGAGACCCAGTACTTC.

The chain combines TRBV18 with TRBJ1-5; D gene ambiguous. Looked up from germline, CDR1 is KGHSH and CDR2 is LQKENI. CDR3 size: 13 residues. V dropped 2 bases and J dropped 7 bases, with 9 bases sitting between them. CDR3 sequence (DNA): TGTGCCAGCTCACCAGTTTCCCACCAGCCCCAGCATTTT. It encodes CASSPVSHQPQHF.

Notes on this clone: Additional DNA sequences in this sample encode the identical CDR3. This CDR3 is CAISESGQGNSPLHF. CDR3 nucleotide sequence: TGTGCCATCAGTGAGTCAGGGCAAGGGAATTCACCCCTCCACTTT. The rearrangement links TRBV10-3 to TRBJ1-6; D remains unclear. Germline V gene lookup returns CDR1 ENHRY and CDR2 SYGVKD. V shed 0 bases and J shed 7 bases, with 10 bases lying between them. The length of the CDR3 is 15 residues.

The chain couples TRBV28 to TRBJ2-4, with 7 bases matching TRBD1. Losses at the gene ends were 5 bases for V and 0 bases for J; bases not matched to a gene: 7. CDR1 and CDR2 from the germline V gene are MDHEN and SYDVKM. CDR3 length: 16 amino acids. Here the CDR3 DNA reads TGTGCCAGCAGTGTCGACAGGGTTTTAGCCAAAAACATTCAGTACTTC. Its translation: CASSVDRVLAKNIQYF.

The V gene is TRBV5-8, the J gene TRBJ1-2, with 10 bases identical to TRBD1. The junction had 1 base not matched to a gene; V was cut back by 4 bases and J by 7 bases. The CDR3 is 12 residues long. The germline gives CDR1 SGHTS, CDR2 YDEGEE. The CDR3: CASSRDRGGYTF. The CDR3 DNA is TGTGCCAGCAGCCGGGACAGGGGTGGCTACACCTTC.

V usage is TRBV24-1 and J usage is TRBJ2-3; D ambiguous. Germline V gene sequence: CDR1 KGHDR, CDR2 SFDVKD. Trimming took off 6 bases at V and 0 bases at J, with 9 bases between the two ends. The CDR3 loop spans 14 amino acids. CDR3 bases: TGTGCCACCAGTCGAGACGGTAGCACAGATACGCAGTATTTT. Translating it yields CATSRDGSTDTQYF.

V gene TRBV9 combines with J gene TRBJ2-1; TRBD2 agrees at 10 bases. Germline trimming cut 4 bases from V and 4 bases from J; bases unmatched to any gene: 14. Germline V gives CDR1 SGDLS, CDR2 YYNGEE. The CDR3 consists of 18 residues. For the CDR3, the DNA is TGTGCCAGCAGCTCGAGCCCCCTAGCGGGAGTGGAATACAATGAGCAGTTCTTC. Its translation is CASSSSPLAGVEYNEQFF.

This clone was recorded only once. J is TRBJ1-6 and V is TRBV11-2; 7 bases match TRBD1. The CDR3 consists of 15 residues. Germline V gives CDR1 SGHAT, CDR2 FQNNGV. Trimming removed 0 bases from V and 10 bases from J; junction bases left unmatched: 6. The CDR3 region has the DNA TGTGCCAGCAGCTTAGAACCGGGGACAGAATCACCCCTCCACTTT. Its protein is CASSLEPGTESPLHF.

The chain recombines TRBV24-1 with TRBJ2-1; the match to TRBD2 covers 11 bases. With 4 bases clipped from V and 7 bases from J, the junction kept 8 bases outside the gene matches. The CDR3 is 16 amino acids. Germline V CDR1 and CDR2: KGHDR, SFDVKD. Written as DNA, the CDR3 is TGTGCCACCAGTGACGTAGCGGGAGGGTTTCTGAATGAGCAGTTCTTC. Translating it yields CATSDVAGGFLNEQFF.